The clone carrying this T cell receptor beta chain was detected only a few times. What it recognizes is unknown. Compared with germline, one end of the junction differs, possibly owing to a read error. This sample is drawn from a study of T cells in Graves' hyperthyroidism and ophthalmopathy. Study-wide background: Peripheral blood was collected at initial diagnosis, before any treatment.

Study-level results: Most clonotypes that expanded in the thyroid above 0.001 also showed up in blood.

Amplification of TCR beta CDR3 regions used RNA as the template. The HTBI primer set was used in a first-round RT-PCR of the TCR CDR3. A single record per CDR3 protein comes from TCRdb applying MiXCR to the multiplex PCR reads. The table has around 300,000 distinct CDR3 sequences, over 12% seen once; the top ten hold around 30%. CDR1 and CDR2 (germline): DFQATT, SNEGSKA (reference sequence). The CDR3 is 13 residues long. Sequencing used blood. The clonotype comes from a woman in her fifties or sixties with Graves' hyperthyroidism that later progressed to Graves' ophthalmopathy. The rearrangement uses TRBV20-1 and TRBJ1-3; the D is unclear. The CDR3 coding sequence is TGCAGTGCCTGGCGGAGCTCTGAAAACACCATATATTTT. Translating it yields CSAWRSSENTIYF.